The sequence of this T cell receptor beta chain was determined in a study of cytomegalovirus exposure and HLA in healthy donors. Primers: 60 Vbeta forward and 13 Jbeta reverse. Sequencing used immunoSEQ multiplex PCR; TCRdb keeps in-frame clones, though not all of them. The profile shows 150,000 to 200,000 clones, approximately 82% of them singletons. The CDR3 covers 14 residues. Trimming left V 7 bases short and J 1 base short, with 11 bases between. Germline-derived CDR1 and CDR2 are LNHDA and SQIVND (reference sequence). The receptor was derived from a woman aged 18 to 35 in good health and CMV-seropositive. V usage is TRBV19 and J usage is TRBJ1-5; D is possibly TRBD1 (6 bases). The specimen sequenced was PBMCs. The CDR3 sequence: CASTGTLSNQPQHF. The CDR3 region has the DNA TGTGCCAGTACCGGGACATTGAGCAATCAGCCCCAGCATTTT.